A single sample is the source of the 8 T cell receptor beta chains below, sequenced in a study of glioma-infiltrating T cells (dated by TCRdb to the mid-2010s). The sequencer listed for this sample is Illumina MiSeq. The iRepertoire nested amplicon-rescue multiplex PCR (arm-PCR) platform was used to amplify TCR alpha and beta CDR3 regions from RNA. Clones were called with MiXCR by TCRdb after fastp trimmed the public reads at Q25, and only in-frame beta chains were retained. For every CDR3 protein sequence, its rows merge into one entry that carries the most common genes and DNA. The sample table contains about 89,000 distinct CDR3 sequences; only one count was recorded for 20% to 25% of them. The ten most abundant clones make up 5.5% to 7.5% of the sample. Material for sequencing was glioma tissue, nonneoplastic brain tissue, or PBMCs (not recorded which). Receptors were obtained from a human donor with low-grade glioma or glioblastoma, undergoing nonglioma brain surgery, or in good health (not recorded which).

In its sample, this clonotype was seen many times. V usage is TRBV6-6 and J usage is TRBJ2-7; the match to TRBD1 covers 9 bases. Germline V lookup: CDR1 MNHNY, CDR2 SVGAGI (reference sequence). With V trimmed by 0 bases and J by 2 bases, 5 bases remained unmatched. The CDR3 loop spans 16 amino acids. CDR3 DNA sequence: TGTGCCAGCAGTTACTCCGGGACAGGGCGACCCTACGAGCAGTACTTC. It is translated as CASSYSGTGRPYEQYF.

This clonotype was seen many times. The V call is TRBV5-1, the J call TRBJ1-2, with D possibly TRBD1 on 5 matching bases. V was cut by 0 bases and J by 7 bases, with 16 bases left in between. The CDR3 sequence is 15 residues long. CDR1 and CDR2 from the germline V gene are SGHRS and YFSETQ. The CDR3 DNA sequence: TGCGCCAGCAGCTTGGCGGCAGGGCATCAGGGTGGCTACACCTTC. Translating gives CASSLAAGHQGGYTF.

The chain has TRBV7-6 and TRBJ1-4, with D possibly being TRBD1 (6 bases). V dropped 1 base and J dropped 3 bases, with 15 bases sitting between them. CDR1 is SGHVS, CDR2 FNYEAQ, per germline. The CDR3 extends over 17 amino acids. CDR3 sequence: CASSLGSRGLSNEKLFF. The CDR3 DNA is TGTGCCAGCAGCTTAGGGTCCAGGGGACTATCTAATGAAAAACTGTTTTTT.

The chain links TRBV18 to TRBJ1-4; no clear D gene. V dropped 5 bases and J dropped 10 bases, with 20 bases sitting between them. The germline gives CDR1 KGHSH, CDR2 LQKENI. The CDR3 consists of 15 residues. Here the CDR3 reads CASSEATAHTAKLFF. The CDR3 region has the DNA TGTGCCAGCTCAGAAGCAACAGCACATACGGCAAAACTGTTTTTT.

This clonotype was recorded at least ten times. The CDR3 reads CSAYRSSYNEQFF. The CDR3 DNA sequence: TGCAGTGCTTATAGGTCCTCCTACAATGAGCAGTTCTTC. The chain has TRBV20-1 and TRBJ2-1; D is undetermined. Germline CDR1 DFQATT, CDR2 SNEGSKA (reference sequence). The CDR3 is 13 residues long. The V gene lost 5 bases and the J gene lost 0 bases, with 8 bases spanning the gap.

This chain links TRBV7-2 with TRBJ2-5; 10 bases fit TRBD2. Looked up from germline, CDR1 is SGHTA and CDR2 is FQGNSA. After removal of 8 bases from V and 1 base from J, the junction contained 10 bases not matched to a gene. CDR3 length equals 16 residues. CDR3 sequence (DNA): TGTGCCAGCGGTTCACATAGCGGGGGGCTCCAAGAGACCCAGTACTTC. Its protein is CASGSHSGGLQETQYF.

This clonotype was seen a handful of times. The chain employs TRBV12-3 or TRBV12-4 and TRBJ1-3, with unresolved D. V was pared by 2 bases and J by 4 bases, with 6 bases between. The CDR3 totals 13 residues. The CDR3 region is CASSLLDGNTIYF. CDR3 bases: TGTGCCAGCAGTTTATTGGACGGAAACACCATATATTTT.

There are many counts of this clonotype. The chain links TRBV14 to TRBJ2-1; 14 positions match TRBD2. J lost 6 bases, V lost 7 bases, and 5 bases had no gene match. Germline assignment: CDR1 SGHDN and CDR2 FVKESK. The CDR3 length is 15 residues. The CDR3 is CASTPTSGRANEQFF. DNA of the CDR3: TGTGCCAGCACCCCGACTAGCGGGAGGGCCAATGAGCAGTTCTTC.